Presented here are 10 T cell receptor beta chains from one specimen sequenced in a study of T cell responses to AZD1222 COVID-19 vaccine. The protocol was immunoSEQ multiplex PCR, while the TCRdb copy is restricted to in-frame clones and leaves out a portion. The data contain about 120,000 clones, 80% to 90% of them singletons. The sequencing here drew on peripheral blood, taken on day 0 of AZD1222 vaccination. These receptors were taken from an adult in good health.

V usage is TRBV6-5 and J usage is TRBJ1-2, with TRBD1 as a possible D gene (5 bases). This CDR3 spans 13 amino acids. The V end lost 2 bases, the J end lost 7 bases, and 11 bases lay between the germline ends. The V gene's germline CDR1 is MNHEY and CDR2 SVGAGI. The DNA of the CDR3 is TGTGCCAGCAGTTACGGAAGGGGATCTGGCTACACCTTC. Protein product: CASSYGRGSGYTF.

The chain is built from TRBV28 and TRBJ2-1, with 7 bases aligning to TRBD1. With 10 bases clipped from V and 4 bases from J, the junction kept 10 bases outside the gene matches. CDR1 is MDHEN, CDR2 SYDVKM, per germline. There are 14 residues in the CDR3. CDR3 loop: CATKGAHRYNEQFF. DNA of the CDR3: TGTGCCACCAAGGGGGCCCACAGATACAATGAGCAGTTCTTC.

The rearrangement links TRBV5-4 to TRBJ2-1; D might be TRBD2 (6 bases). Looked up from germline, CDR1 is SGHNT and CDR2 is YYREEE (reference sequence). This CDR3 comprises 16 residues. V shed 0 bases and J shed 9 bases, with 19 bases lying between them. The CDR3 coding sequence is TGTGCCAGCAGCTTGGTATCTCGGGGGAGGTGGTCTGAGCAGTTCTTC. It encodes CASSLVSRGRWSEQFF.

Here the CDR3 reads CASSQGTNYGYTF. Here the CDR3 DNA reads TGTGCCAGCAGCCAAGGGACAAACTATGGCTACACCTTC. This rearrangement joins TRBV14 to TRBJ1-2, with D possibly being TRBD1 (5 bases). This CDR3 is built from 13 residues. Germline CDR1 reads SGHDN; CDR2 reads FVKESK. The V end was cut by 1 base, the J end by 2 bases, with 5 bases between.

The J gene is TRBJ2-5, the V gene TRBV7-2; 7 bases fit TRBD2. Germline assignment: CDR1 SGHTA and CDR2 FQGNSA. J lost 2 bases, V lost 10 bases, and 13 bases had no gene match. CDR3 size: 15 residues. CDR3 in DNA: TGTGCCACCAGACTCCAAGCGGGGCCTCAAGAGACCCAGTACTTC. It encodes CATRLQAGPQETQYF.

This chain uses TRBV12-2 with TRBJ1-4. TRBV12-2 is described as a pseudogene. CDR3 length: 15 residues. CDR3 nucleotides: TGTGCAAGTCGCCCAGGCCGGGTACTTAATGAAAAACTGTTTTTT. Residues: CASRPGRVLNEKLFF.

V and J are TRBV6-4 and TRBJ1-6, with 7 bases matching TRBD1. The CDR3 is made up of 14 amino acids. V lost 4 bases and J lost 7; bases outside the gene matches: 4. Per germline, CDR1 MRHNA and CDR2 SNTAGT. CDR3 bases: TGTGCCAGCAGTGTTTCGGGACAGAATTCACCCCTCCACTTT. Its translation is CASSVSGQNSPLHF.

The genes are TRBV7-9 and TRBJ2-3, with 12 positions matching TRBD2. CDR1 and CDR2 (germline): SEHNR, FQNEAQ (reference sequence). This CDR3 is 16 amino acids long. V shed 4 bases, J shed 0 bases, and the junction held 2 bases outside the gene matches. The CDR3 region is CASSSGLAGSTDTQYF. The CDR3 bases are TGTGCCAGCAGCTCCGGACTAGCGGGGAGCACAGATACGCAGTATTTT.

This clone has a single count. This chain joins TRBV6-1 and TRBJ1-6; weak D call: TRBD1 (6 bases). Trimming stripped 3 bases from V and 10 bases from J, with 16 bases between. The germline CDR1 and CDR2 sequences are MNHNS and SASEGT. This CDR3 has 15 amino acids. CDR3 DNA sequence: TGTGCCAGCAGTGACATACAGGGTTCCCAATCACCCCTCCACTTT. This gives the protein CASSDIQGSQSPLHF.

The rearrangement uses TRBV7-2 and TRBJ1-2, with a tentative D call TRBD1 (5 bases). Trimming stripped 5 bases from V and 4 bases from J, with 20 bases between. This CDR3 contains 16 residues. CDR1 SGHTA and CDR2 FQGNSA come from the germline V gene. The CDR3 nucleotides read TGTGCCAGCAGCGCAGACCATACCGGGACCTCCTATGGCTACACCTTC. Its translation is CASSADHTGTSYGYTF.